These 20 T cell receptor beta chains share one sample of origin, sequenced in a study of blood T cells in healthy people across ages (dated by TCRdb to the mid-2010s). Libraries were prepared through 5' RACE. Sequencing used an Illumina HiSeq 2500. A second PCR of about 7 to 12 cycles was performed with a sample-barcoded 5' primer and a J-beta primer mix. TCRdb applied fastp at Q25 and MiXCR to the public reads, then kept only in-frame beta chains. CDR3 protein duplicates are merged, each entry listing the most common genes and DNA. In this sample the table shows hundreds of thousands of distinct CDR3 sequences, 20% to 30% of which occur a single time. The top ten clones comprise 3% of the sample. The same sample was also studied in work on T cells of mothers and their children.

The specimen sequenced was blood. Receptors originate from a boy under 18 in good health.

This clonotype was seen more than once but under ten times. The chain is built from TRBV29-1 and TRBJ2-1, with D possibly TRBD1 on 6 matching bases. In germline, CDR1 is SQVTM, CDR2 ANQGSEA. The CDR3 has 14 amino acids. The CDR3 reads CSVTGTFSSNEQFF. The CDR3 nucleotides are TGCAGTGTTACCGGGACATTCAGTTCAAATGAGCAGTTCTTC.

This clonotype has more than one count but fewer than ten. The gene calls are TRBV7-2 and TRBJ2-5; either TRBD1 or TRBD2 may supply D (5 bases each). Near its end, the DNA agrees better with TRBJ2-7, so the J call may be wrong. Germline V CDR1 and CDR2: SGHTA, FQGNSA. This CDR3 has 14 amino acids. The CDR3 DNA reads TGTGCCAGCAGGTCCGGGGCACGAGGTTACGAGCAGTACTTC. This translates into CASRSGARGYEQYF.

V is TRBV6-5 and J is TRBJ1-4; D not certain. V was shortened by 4 bases and J by 14 bases, with 29 bases between the two germline ends. This CDR3 comprises 17 residues. Germline V gives CDR1 MNHEY, CDR2 SVGAGI. Written as DNA, the CDR3 is TGTGCCAGCAGTTCCATGCTACAGATCGGAGAAACTAGTACGCTGTTTTTT. Translation gives CASSSMLQIGETSTLFF.

The chain employs TRBV12-3 or TRBV12-4 and TRBJ1-1, with no clear D. V gave up 1 base and J gave up 3 bases, with 15 bases separating them. The CDR3 covers 16 residues. The CDR3 nucleotides read TGTGCCAGCAGTTTAGATAAAGGACGATGGTACACTGAAGCTTTCTTT. Its protein is CASSLDKGRWYTEAFF.

The rearrangement joins TRBV5-6 to TRBJ1-5; TRBD1 might be the D (5 bases). Deletions cut 3 bases from V and 7 bases from J, with 11 bases between. CDR1 is SGHDT and CDR2 is YYEEEE in the germline V gene. The length of the CDR3 is 13 residues. The CDR3 sequence: CASSYQGFQPQHF. CDR3 bases: TGTGCCAGCAGCTACCAGGGTTTCCAGCCCCAGCATTTT.

This clonotype showed up just a few times. The chain recombines TRBV11-2 with TRBJ2-7; the match to TRBD1 covers 12 bases. Trimming removed 5 bases from V and 7 bases from J; junction bases left unmatched: 12. Germline V gene data show CDR1 as SGHAT and CDR2 as FQNNGV. The CDR3 extends over 16 amino acids. CDR3 in amino acids: CASSQGAGTGGREQYF. CDR3 DNA sequence: TGTGCCAGCAGCCAAGGGGCCGGGACAGGGGGCCGTGAGCAGTACTTC.

The chain recombines TRBV6-6 with TRBJ2-1; 13 positions match TRBD2. The V gene's germline CDR1 is MNHNY and CDR2 SVGAGI (reference sequence). The V gene end was trimmed by 0 bases and the J gene end by 3 bases; junction bases not matched to a gene: 2. This CDR3 contains 17 residues. CDR3 bases: TGTGCCAGCAGTTACTCGGGACTAGCGGGGATCTACAATGAGCAGTTCTTC. It yields the protein CASSYSGLAGIYNEQFF.

This clonotype occurred a few times. This chain links TRBV2 with TRBJ2-5; 8 nucleotides line up with TRBD1. The DNA end is more similar to TRBJ2-7, so the J call may be wrong. CDR1 is SNHLY and CDR2 is FYNNEI in the germline V gene. This CDR3 contains 13 residues. The CDR3 DNA reads as TGTGCCAGCAGTCCCTGGACAGGGTACGAGCAGTACTTC. Its translation is CASSPWTGYEQYF.

In its sample, this clonotype was seen once. It may be a read error: a sequence one base away is much more abundant. The CDR3 does not end in the conserved phenylalanine or tryptophan, so this is likely a read error. This chain connects TRBV28 to TRBJ2-5; D is unclear. The CDR3 has 11 residues. CDR1 is MDHEN, CDR2 SYDVKM, per germline. V lost 8 bases to trimming and J lost 3 bases, with 7 bases between them. The DNA for the CDR3 is TGTGCCAGCCTGTCTGAAGAGACCCAGTACGTC. Translation: CASLSEETQYV.

This clonotype has a handful of counts. V usage is TRBV27 and J usage is TRBJ2-5; D is perhaps TRBD1 or TRBD2 (5 bases each). The assigned J gene may be wrong: the sequence end matches TRBJ2-1 better. The CDR3 contains 13 residues. Looked up from germline, CDR1 is MNHEY and CDR2 is SMNVEV (reference sequence). In DNA, the CDR3 is TGTGCCAGCAGTTTAGGGACCATCAATGAGCAGTTCTTC. This encodes CASSLGTINEQFF.

The chain combines TRBV7-2 with TRBJ1-2, with 8 bases identical to TRBD1. Germline lookup yields CDR1 SGHTA and CDR2 FQGNSA. After removal of 5 bases from V and 6 bases from J, the junction contained 11 bases not matched to a gene. The CDR3 runs 15 residues. As DNA, the CDR3 is TGTGCCAGCAGCGGACGGGACAGGATGATTAATGGCTACACCTTC. Translating gives CASSGRDRMINGYTF.

This clonotype was found a few times. This chain links TRBV10-3 with TRBJ1-4; a possible D gene is TRBD1 (6 bases). CDR3 length: 19 residues. The germline V gene has CDR1 ENHRY and CDR2 SYGVKD. Trimming took 3 bases from V and 0 from J, leaving 20 bases between them. CDR3 coding DNA: TGTGCCATCAGTGACGGAGGACAGCGGGCTCTTTCAACTAATGAAAAACTGTTTTTT. As protein: CAISDGGQRALSTNEKLFF.

The J gene is TRBJ2-2, the V gene TRBV30; 11 nucleotides match TRBD2. The CDR3 totals 21 residues. CDR1 and CDR2 from the germline V gene are GTSNPN and SVGIG (reference sequence). V was pared by 3 bases and J by 0 bases, with 18 bases of the junction left unmatched. The CDR3 region has the DNA TGTGCCTGGAGCCCTATCGGTCGGGGACTAGCGGCGTTCGCGAACACCGGGGAGCTGTTTTTT. It encodes CAWSPIGRGLAAFANTGELFF.

V gene TRBV6-5 combines with J gene TRBJ2-3; 7 bases are shared with TRBD2. The germline CDR1 and CDR2 sequences are MNHEY and SVGAGI. V lost 6 bases to trimming and J lost 3 bases; unmatched junction nucleotides: 3. The CDR3 length is 13 residues. The CDR3 loop reads CASRSAGTDTQYF. For the CDR3, the DNA is TGTGCCAGCAGATCAGCGGGAACAGATACGCAGTATTTT.

This clonotype turned up a few times. The V call is TRBV12-3 or TRBV12-4, the J call TRBJ2-7; D might be TRBD1 (5 bases). V was clipped by 5 bases and J by 5 bases, with 10 bases between them. The CDR3 spans 12 residues. The CDR3 sequence: CASSKAGNEQYF. The CDR3 DNA reads TGTGCCAGCAGTAAAGCAGGGAACGAGCAGTACTTC.

Comment on this clonotype: The conserved phenylalanine or tryptophan normally closing the CDR3 is absent here, so this likely arose from a read error. V usage is TRBV10-3 and J usage is TRBJ2-1; D ambiguous. Germline V gene data show CDR1 as ENHRY and CDR2 as SYGVKD. The CDR3 length is 15 residues. V was cut by 3 bases and J by 9 bases, with 18 bases left in between. CDR3 in amino acids: CAISETPNYSVEQFL. CDR3 nucleotides: TGTGCCATCAGTGAAACCCCAAATTATTCGGTTGAGCAGTTCTTA.

The chain is built from TRBV9 and TRBJ2-7, with TRBD1 matching over 7 bases. Trimming removed 0 bases from V and 7 bases from J; junction bases left unmatched: 4. The CDR3 length is 13 residues. Germline-derived CDR1 and CDR2 are SGDLS and YYNGEE. CDR3 sequence (DNA): TGTGCCAGCAGCGTAGGACCGGGACAGGAGCAGTACTTC. It codes for CASSVGPGQEQYF.

The chain uses TRBV4-2 and TRBJ1-5, with unresolved D. The CDR3 is made up of 14 amino acids. V gave up 4 bases and J gave up 2 bases, with 9 bases separating them. Germline V gene sequence: CDR1 LGHNA, CDR2 YNFKEQ. The CDR3 nucleotides are TGTGCCAGCAGCCCCGAGAGGGGCAATCAGCCCCAGCATTTT. Residues: CASSPERGNQPQHF.

V and J are TRBV3-1 and TRBJ2-5; 10 bases align to TRBD2. CDR3 size: 19 residues. The germline CDR1 and CDR2 sequences are LGHDT and YNNKEL (reference sequence). V was clipped by 3 bases and J by 0 bases; unmatched bases: 13. The CDR3: CASSQGLLAGATYQETQYF. In nucleotides, the CDR3 is TGTGCCAGCAGCCAGGGCCTGCTAGCGGGGGCTACGTACCAAGAGACCCAGTACTTC.

Comment on this clonotype: One end of the junction does not line up with germline, which may come from a read error. This chain uses TRBV20-1 with TRBJ2-2; a possible D gene is TRBD2 (5 bases). Germline CDR1 and CDR2: DFQATT and SNEGSKA (reference sequence). CDR3 length: 12 residues. DNA of the CDR3: TGCAGTGCGGGAGATAACATCGGGGAGCTGTTTTTT. Translating gives CSAGDNIGELFF.